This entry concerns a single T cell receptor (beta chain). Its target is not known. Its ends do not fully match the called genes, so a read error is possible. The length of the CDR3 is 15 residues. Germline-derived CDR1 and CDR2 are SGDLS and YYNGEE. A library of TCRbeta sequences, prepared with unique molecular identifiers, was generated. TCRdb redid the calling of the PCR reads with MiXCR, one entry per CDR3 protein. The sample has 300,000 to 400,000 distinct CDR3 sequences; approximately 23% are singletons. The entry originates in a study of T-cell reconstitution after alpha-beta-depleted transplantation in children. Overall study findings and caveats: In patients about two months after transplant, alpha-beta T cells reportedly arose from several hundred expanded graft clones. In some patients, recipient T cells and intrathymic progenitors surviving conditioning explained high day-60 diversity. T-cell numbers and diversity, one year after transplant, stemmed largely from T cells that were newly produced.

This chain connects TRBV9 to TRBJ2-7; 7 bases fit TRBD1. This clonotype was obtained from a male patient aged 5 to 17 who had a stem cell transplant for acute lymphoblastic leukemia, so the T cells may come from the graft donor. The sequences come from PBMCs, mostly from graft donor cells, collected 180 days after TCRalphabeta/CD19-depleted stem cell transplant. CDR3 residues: CAGSVATGKGYEQYF. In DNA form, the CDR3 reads TGTGCCGGCAGCGTAGCGACAGGGAAGGGCTACGAGCAGTACTTC.